Below are 25 T cell receptor beta chains sequenced from a single sample in a study of cytomegalovirus exposure and HLA in healthy donors. A multiplex PCR was run with 60 Vbeta primers and 13 Jbeta primers. Clones were read by immunoSEQ multiplex PCR, and TCRdb kept only the in-frame ones, dropping some. The table lists 85,000 to 95,000 clones, approximately 80% of them singletons. The sequenced sample consisted of PBMCs. The source is a man younger than 40 in good health and CMV-seropositive.

The V and J genes are TRBV19 and TRBJ2-2, with a weak D call TRBD2 (6 bases). Germline-derived CDR1 and CDR2 are LNHDA and SQIVND (reference sequence). The length of the CDR3 is 12 residues. V shed 3 bases and J shed 10 bases, with 9 bases lying between them. CDR3 residues: CASSMGGTELFF. CDR3 bases: TGTGCCAGTAGTATGGGAGGCACGGAGCTGTTTTTT.

This clone has just a few counts. The chain joins TRBV4-1 to TRBJ2-1; D is perhaps TRBD1 (5 bases). Germline V lookup: CDR1 MGHRA, CDR2 YSYEKL. CDR3 size: 15 residues. The germline V and J ends were trimmed by 4 bases and 6 bases, with 16 bases remaining between them. The CDR3 nucleotides are TGCGCCAGCAGCCCGGTGGGGCACCGCGGCAATGAGCAGTTCTTC. It encodes CASSPVGHRGNEQFF.

The V gene is TRBV27, the J gene TRBJ1-5; perhaps TRBD1 as D (5 bases). The CDR3 loop spans 14 amino acids. Germline V gene sequence: CDR1 MNHEY, CDR2 SMNVEV (reference sequence). The V end was cut by 6 bases, the J end by 3 bases, with 12 bases between. DNA of the CDR3: TGTGCCAGCAGCCTGGGGGACTCCAATCAGCCCCAGCATTTT. Amino acids: CASSLGDSNQPQHF.

This clone was counted only a few times. V and J are TRBV9 and TRBJ1-2; D gene ambiguous. The V gene lost 2 bases and the J gene lost 9 bases, with 8 bases spanning the gap. CDR3 length: 11 amino acids. CDR1 and CDR2 (germline): SGDLS, YYNGEE. The CDR3 loop is CASSVDFRYTF. CDR3 sequence (DNA): TGTGCCAGCAGCGTTGACTTTCGCTACACCTTC.

The rearrangement uses TRBV18 and TRBJ1-1; D gene uncertain. The ends were cut back, 3 bases at V and 1 base at J, with 12 bases in the middle. Germline CDR1 and CDR2: KGHSH and LQKENI. CDR3 length equals 15 residues. The CDR3 DNA reads TGTGCCAGCTCACCGCCCTCACCCGGGAACACTGAAGCTTTCTTT. It yields the protein CASSPPSPGNTEAFF.

As DNA, the CDR3 is TGTGCCATCACCCCCGGGACAGGGTTGGCGTACTATGGCTACACCTTC. Protein: CAITPGTGLAYYGYTF. The chain recombines TRBV10-3 with TRBJ1-2; 9 bases align to TRBD1. Per germline, CDR1 ENHRY and CDR2 SYGVKD. CDR3 length: 16 amino acids. V lost 7 bases and J lost 3; bases outside the gene matches: 12.

The CDR3 coding sequence is TGTGCCAGCAGCTTCGGGGAGACCCAGTACTTC. As protein: CASSFGETQYF. V usage is TRBV11-2 and J usage is TRBJ2-5; D not resolved. Trimming took 3 bases from V and 5 from J, leaving 4 bases between them. Germline CDR1 is SGHAT and CDR2 is FQNNGV. The CDR3 spans 11 residues.

The gene calls are TRBV29-1 and TRBJ2-3; 8 bases match TRBD1. Germline lookup yields CDR1 SQVTM and CDR2 ANQGSEA. V was clipped by 3 bases and J by 4 bases; unmatched bases: 6. The CDR3 sequence is 14 residues long. The CDR3 loop reads CSVEARGRADTQYF. As DNA, the CDR3 is TGCAGCGTTGAGGCCAGGGGGCGCGCAGATACGCAGTATTTT.

The V call is TRBV28, the J call TRBJ1-5; possible D gene TRBD1, 5 bases. The CDR3 covers 14 residues. Germline values: CDR1 MDHEN, CDR2 SYDVKM. Trimming cost V 5 bases and J 0 bases, with 8 bases left between them. CDR3 DNA: TGTGCCAGCAGTGGGGCTTATAGCAATCAGCCCCAGCATTTT. Translated: CASSGAYSNQPQHF.

This clone was seen a few times. This chain connects TRBV4-1 to TRBJ2-1; TRBD2 matches 8 bases. Per the germline V gene, CDR1 is MGHRA and CDR2 is YSYEKL. Trimming at V came to 3 bases and at J to 5 bases, leaving 6 bases not matched to a gene. The CDR3 totals 15 residues. CDR3 DNA: TGCGCCAGCAGCCAGGGACTAGGCTATAACAATGAGCAGTTCTTC. Translated, it gives CASSQGLGYNNEQFF.

The V and J genes are TRBV5-1 and TRBJ2-2; D is undetermined. The CDR3 runs 13 residues. Germline-derived CDR1 and CDR2 are SGHRS and YFSETQ. V was shortened by 2 bases and J by 4 bases, with 6 bases between the two germline ends. The CDR3 DNA sequence: TGCGCCAGCAGCTTTCTCGGCACCGGGGAGCTGTTTTTT. It translates to CASSFLGTGELFF.

The table lists this clone with a few counts. The V gene is TRBV29-1, the J gene TRBJ1-5; D is unresolved. The germline gives CDR1 SQVTM, CDR2 ANQGSEA. V was pared by 6 bases and J by 0 bases, with 9 bases between. This CDR3 region has 13 residues. DNA of the CDR3: TGCAGCGTGCTAAGCGATAGCAATCAGCCCCAGCATTTT. It specifies CSVLSDSNQPQHF.

The gene calls are TRBV29-1 and TRBJ2-5, with a possible D match to TRBD1 (5 bases). The better agreement between TRBJ2-7 and the DNA end casts doubt on the J call. Germline-derived CDR1 and CDR2 are SQVTM and ANQGSEA. The CDR3 runs to 14 residues. CDR3 amino acids: CSVEAWGAPNEQYF. Written as DNA, the CDR3 is TGCAGCGTTGAAGCTTGGGGCGCACCTAACGAGCAGTACTTC.

This clone was detected only once. Its ends do not fully match the called genes, so a read error is possible. This chain links TRBV5-6 with TRBJ1-1, with TRBD1 as a possible D gene (6 bases). The CDR3 contains 14 residues. CDR1 is SGHDT and CDR2 is YYEEEE in the germline V gene. CDR3 residues: CASSLGQGTTEAVF. The CDR3 bases are TGTGCCAGCAGCCTGGGGCAGGGGACGACTGAAGCTGTCTTT.

This chain links TRBV14 with TRBJ2-7; D gene unclear. Trimming took 1 base from V and 9 from J, leaving 13 bases between them. Germline lookup yields CDR1 SGHDN and CDR2 FVKESK. The CDR3 totals 13 residues. The CDR3 DNA sequence: TGTGCCAGCAGCCAAGTCCATTCGACTGGGCAGTACTTC. Its translation is CASSQVHSTGQYF.

The chain couples TRBV6-5 to TRBJ1-1, with D possibly matching TRBD1 (6 bases). The CDR3 sequence is 15 residues long. Trimming took off 0 bases at V and 5 bases at J, with 13 bases between the two ends. Germline V gene lookup returns CDR1 MNHEY and CDR2 SVGAGI. The CDR3 region is CASSYSRGGETEAFF. The CDR3 nucleotides are TGTGCCAGCAGTTACTCGAGAGGGGGAGAGACTGAAGCTTTCTTT.

This chain connects TRBV9 to TRBJ2-1; 8 nucleotides match TRBD2. CDR1 is SGDLS, CDR2 YYNGEE, per germline. With V trimmed by 0 bases and J by 4 bases, 3 bases remained unmatched. The CDR3 runs 15 residues. The DNA of the CDR3 is TGTGCCAGCAGCGTAGTTAGCGGGGTATACAATGAGCAGTTCTTC. This codes for CASSVVSGVYNEQFF.

The V call is TRBV6-5, the J call TRBJ2-2; 9 nucleotides line up with TRBD2. Per germline, CDR1 MNHEY and CDR2 SVGAGI. The CDR3 has 15 residues. Losses at the gene ends were 2 bases for V and 4 bases for J; bases not matched to a gene: 2. CDR3 amino acids: CASSYGGLATGELFF. CDR3 coding DNA: TGTGCCAGCAGTTACGGGGGACTAGCCACCGGGGAGCTGTTTTTT.

The chain recombines TRBV7-2 with TRBJ1-5; 9 nucleotides match TRBD1. The ends lost 5 bases at V and 6 bases at J; junction bases unmatched: 8. This CDR3 is built from 15 residues. Germline V gene data show CDR1 as SGHTA and CDR2 as FQGNSA. The CDR3 bases are TGTGCCAGCAGCACGGGACAGGGCGGGATTCAGCCCCAGCATTTT. Amino acid sequence: CASSTGQGGIQPQHF. The full variable domain, with the rest looked up from reference TRBV7-2 and TRBJ1-5, is GAGVSQSPSNKVTEKGKDVELRCDPISGHTALYWYRQSLGQGLEFLIYFQGNSAPDKSGLPSDRFSAERTGGSVSTLTIQRTQQEDSAVYLCASSTGQGGIQPQHFGDGTRLSIL.

The rearrangement uses TRBV2 and TRBJ2-4; D gene uncertain. Trimming pared 8 bases from V and 2 bases from J, leaving 7 bases between. The CDR3 loop spans 12 amino acids. Germline V gives CDR1 SNHLY, CDR2 FYNNEI. CDR3 DNA: TGTGCCAGCGGCGGAACCAAAAACATTCAGTACTTC. It specifies CASGGTKNIQYF.

CDR3 loop: CASRRDRSYEQYF. CDR3 nucleotide sequence: TGTGCCAGCCGCCGGGACAGGTCCTACGAGCAGTACTTC. The rearrangement uses TRBV2 and TRBJ2-7; TRBD1 agrees at 8 bases. V dropped 8 bases and J dropped 1; count of bases not matched to a gene: 4. Germline lookup yields CDR1 SNHLY and CDR2 FYNNEI. The CDR3 totals 13 residues.

This sequence joins TRBV28 and TRBJ2-7, with D maybe TRBD1 (5 bases). Germline V CDR1 and CDR2: MDHEN, SYDVKM. CDR3 length equals 16 residues. V shed 5 bases and J shed 0 bases, with 17 bases lying between them. CDR3 region: CASSRQFSPSSYEQYF. The CDR3 nucleotides are TGTGCCAGCAGTCGACAGTTCAGCCCGAGCTCCTACGAGCAGTACTTC.

The chain has TRBV5-4 and TRBJ1-5; D is unclear. The ends were cut back, 0 bases at V and 5 bases at J, with 9 bases in the middle. From germline, CDR1 is SGHNT and CDR2 YYREEE (reference sequence). This CDR3 spans 14 amino acids. CDR3 DNA sequence: TGTGCCAGCAGCTTGGGTGGCGGGCATCAGCCCCAGCATTTT. Translated: CASSLGGGHQPQHF.

The chain carries TRBV9 and TRBJ1-2; tentatively, D is TRBD1 (5 bases). The CDR3 is 14 amino acids. Trimming left V 4 bases short and J 8 bases short, with 18 bases between. The germline V gene has CDR1 SGDLS and CDR2 YYNGEE. Here the CDR3 reads CASSPQYGGSGYTF. The CDR3 DNA reads as TGTGCCAGCAGCCCCCAATACGGGGGGTCGGGCTACACCTTC.

This chain joins TRBV7-9 and TRBJ1-2; D gene unclear. Germline-derived CDR1 and CDR2 are SEHNR and FQNEAQ (reference sequence). CDR3 length: 10 amino acids. Trimming cost V 4 bases and J 13 bases, with 10 bases left between them. DNA of the CDR3: TGTGCCAGCAGCTCCGGGATCCTCACCTTC. Its protein is CASSSGILTF.